What follows describes a single T cell receptor (beta chain). Its antigen is currently unknown. Profiled with immunoSEQ multiplex PCR; TCRdb holds only in-frame clones, not every one. The sample includes 40,000 to 45,000 clones, 70% seen only once; the top ten take about a quarter. These data originate in a study of vaccination effects on CD4 cells after COVID-19. In the ViraFEST assay, antigen-specific CD4+ clonotypes were identified by expansion after peptide-pool stimulation. Following an approximately 10-day culture, CD4+ T cells were purified. The study found no prior SARS-CoV-2 infection in the vaccine recipients, who tested negative for nucleocapsid antibodies. A density of approximately 2.2 million PBMC per well was used; these cells were cultured with roughly 10 IU/ml IL-2 and roughly 9.2 ug/ml peptides. Looked up from germline, CDR1 is SGHRS and CDR2 is YFSETQ. V lost 4 bases, J lost 7 bases, and 15 bases stayed unmatched. The CDR3 extends over 17 amino acids.

The receptor comes from a human donor who received a COVID-19 vaccine. V gene TRBV5-1 combines with J gene TRBJ1-5; 9 nucleotides align to TRBD1. The source was CD4+ T cells from PBMCs cultured with HCoV-OC43 spike peptides, collected before COVID-19 vaccination. The sample's subset: HCoV-OC43 spike overlapping peptide pool stimulation. CDR3 nucleotide sequence: TGCGCCAGCAGCGCCGGGCACAGGGGGCGCAGGAGACAGCCCCAGCATTTT. Encoded protein: CASSAGHRGRRRQPQHF.